One T cell receptor beta chain is described in this entry. Original processing methods: Counts of nucleated cells, estimated from reference gene primer amplification, were obtained. Sequencing used immunoSEQ multiplex PCR; TCRdb keeps in-frame clones, though not all of them. V and J calls and clone size are given by that table; D and trimming were obtained from the DNA. This table holds roughly 200,000 clones, 81% found once. These data are taken from a study of blood T cell repertoires in COVID-19. Looking at the study overall: The United States, Italy and Spain were the sources of the acute and convalescent COVID-19 samples.

The Seattle patients joined while their infection was active and were tracked longitudinally afterward. CDR1 and CDR2 (germline): LGHDT, YNNKEL (reference sequence). CDR3 length: 14 residues. V was pared by 4 bases and J by 7 bases, with 9 bases of the junction left unmatched. This chain joins TRBV3-1 (or the pseudogene TRBV3-2) and TRBJ1-1; 7 nucleotides line up with TRBD1. This receptor was obtained from a woman aged 40-49 years with COVID-19, enrolled during active disease. What was sequenced was peripheral blood. In DNA, the CDR3 is TGTGCCAGCAGCCCCCATTCCCGGACAGGTGAAGCTTTCTTT. Translated, it gives CASSPHSRTGEAFF.